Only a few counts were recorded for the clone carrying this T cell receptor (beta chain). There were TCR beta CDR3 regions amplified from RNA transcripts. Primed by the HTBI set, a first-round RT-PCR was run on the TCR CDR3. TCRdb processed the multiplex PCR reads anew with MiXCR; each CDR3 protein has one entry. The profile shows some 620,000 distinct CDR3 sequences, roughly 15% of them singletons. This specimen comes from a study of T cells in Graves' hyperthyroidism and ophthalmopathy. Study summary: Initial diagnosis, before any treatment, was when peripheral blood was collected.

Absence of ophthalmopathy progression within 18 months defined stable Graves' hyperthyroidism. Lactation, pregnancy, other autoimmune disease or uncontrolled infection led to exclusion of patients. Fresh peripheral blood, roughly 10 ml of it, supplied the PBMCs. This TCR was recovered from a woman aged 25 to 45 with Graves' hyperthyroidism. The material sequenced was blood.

CDR3 DNA: TGCAGTGGATCGTTTAGACAAGAATCACCCCTCCACTTT. Residues: CSGSFRQESPLHF. The V gene is TRBV20-1, the J gene TRBJ1-6; D is unresolved. The CDR3 spans 13 residues. Between the trimmed V and J ends, which lost 7 bases and 10 bases, there was a span of 17 bases. Germline loops: CDR1 DFQATT, CDR2 SNEGSKA (reference sequence).